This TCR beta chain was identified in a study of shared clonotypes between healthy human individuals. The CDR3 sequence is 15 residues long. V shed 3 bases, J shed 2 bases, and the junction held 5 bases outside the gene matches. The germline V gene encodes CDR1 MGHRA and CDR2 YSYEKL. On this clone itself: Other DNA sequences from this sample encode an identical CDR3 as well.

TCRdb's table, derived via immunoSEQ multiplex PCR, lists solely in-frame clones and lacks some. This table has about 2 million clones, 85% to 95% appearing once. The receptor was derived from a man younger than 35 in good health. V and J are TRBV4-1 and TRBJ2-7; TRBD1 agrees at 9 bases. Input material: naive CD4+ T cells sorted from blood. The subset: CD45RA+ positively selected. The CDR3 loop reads CASSHPGQGTYEQYF. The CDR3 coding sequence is TGCGCCAGCAGCCACCCGGGACAGGGTACCTACGAGCAGTACTTC.